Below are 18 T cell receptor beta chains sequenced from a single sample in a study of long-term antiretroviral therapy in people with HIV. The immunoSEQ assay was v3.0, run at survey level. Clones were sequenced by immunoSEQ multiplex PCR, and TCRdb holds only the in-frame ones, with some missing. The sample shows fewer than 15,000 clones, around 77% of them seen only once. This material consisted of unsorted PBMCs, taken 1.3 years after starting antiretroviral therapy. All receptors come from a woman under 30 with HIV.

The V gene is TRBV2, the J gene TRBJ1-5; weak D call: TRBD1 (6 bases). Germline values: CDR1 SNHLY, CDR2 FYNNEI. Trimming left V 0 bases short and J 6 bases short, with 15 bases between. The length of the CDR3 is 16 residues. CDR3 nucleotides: TGTGCCAGCAGTGAAGCGCTCAGGGGCGCGGCTCAGCCCCAGCATTTT. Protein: CASSEALRGAAQPQHF.

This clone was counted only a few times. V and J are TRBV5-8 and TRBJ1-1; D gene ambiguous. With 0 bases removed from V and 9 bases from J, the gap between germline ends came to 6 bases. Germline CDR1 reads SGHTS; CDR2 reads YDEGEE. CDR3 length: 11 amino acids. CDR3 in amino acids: CASSLGPQAFF. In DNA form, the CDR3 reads TGTGCCAGCAGCTTGGGACCCCAAGCTTTCTTT.

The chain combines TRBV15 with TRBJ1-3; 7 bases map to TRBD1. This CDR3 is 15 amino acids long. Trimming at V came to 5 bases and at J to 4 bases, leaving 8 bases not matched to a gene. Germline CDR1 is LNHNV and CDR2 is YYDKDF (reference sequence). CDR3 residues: CATSPTGTSGNTIYF. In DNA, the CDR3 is TGTGCCACCAGCCCGACAGGGACCTCCGGAAACACCATATATTTT.

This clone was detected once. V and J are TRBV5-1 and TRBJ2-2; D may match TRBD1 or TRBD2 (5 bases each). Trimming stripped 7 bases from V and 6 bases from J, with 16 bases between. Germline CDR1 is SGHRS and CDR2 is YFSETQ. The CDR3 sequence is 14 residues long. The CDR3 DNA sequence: TGCGCCAGCGCCGGGACCGGCATCGCCGGGGAGCTGTTTTTT. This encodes CASAGTGIAGELFF.

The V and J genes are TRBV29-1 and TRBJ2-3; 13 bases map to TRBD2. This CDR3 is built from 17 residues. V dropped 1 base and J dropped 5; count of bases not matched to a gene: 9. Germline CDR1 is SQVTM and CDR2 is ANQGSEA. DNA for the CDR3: TGCAGCGTTGAAGGACTAGCGGGAGGCGAAGGGCAAGATACGCAGTATTTT. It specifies CSVEGLAGGEGQDTQYF.

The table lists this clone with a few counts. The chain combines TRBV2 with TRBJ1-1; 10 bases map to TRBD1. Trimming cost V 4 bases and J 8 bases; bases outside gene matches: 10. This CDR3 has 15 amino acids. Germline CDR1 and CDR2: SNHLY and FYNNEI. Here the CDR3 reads CASSVLWGTGVEAFF. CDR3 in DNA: TGTGCCAGCAGTGTCCTATGGGGGACAGGGGTGGAAGCTTTCTTT. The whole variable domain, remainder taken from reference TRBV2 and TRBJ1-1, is EPEVTQTPSHQVTQMGQEVILRCVPISNHLYFYWYRQILGQKVEFLVSFYNNEISEKSEIFDDQFSVERPDGSNFTLKIRSTKLEDSAMYFCASSVLWGTGVEAFFGQGTRLTVV.

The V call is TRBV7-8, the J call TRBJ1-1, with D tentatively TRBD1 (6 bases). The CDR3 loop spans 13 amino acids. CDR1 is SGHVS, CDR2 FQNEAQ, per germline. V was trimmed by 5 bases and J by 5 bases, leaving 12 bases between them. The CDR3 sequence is CASSPATGTEAFF. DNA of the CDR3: TGTGCCAGCAGCCCAGCTACAGGGACTGAAGCTTTCTTT.

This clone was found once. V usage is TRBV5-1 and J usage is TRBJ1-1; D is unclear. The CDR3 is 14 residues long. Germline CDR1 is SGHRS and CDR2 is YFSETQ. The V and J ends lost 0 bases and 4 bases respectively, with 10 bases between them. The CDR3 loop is CASSLAKDGTEAFF. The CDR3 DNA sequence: TGCGCCAGCAGCTTGGCCAAGGACGGCACTGAAGCTTTCTTT.

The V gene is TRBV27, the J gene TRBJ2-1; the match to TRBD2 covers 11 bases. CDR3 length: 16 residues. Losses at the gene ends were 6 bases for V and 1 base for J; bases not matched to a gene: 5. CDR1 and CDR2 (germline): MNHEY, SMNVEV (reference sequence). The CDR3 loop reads CASSRTSGGSYNEQFF. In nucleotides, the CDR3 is TGTGCCAGCAGCCGCACTAGCGGGGGTTCCTACAATGAGCAGTTCTTC.

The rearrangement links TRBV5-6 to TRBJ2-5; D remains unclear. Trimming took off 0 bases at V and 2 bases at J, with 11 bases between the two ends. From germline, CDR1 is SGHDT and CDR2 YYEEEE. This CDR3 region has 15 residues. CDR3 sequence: CASSLEVWRQETQYF. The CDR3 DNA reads TGTGCCAGCAGCTTGGAGGTCTGGCGGCAAGAGACCCAGTACTTC. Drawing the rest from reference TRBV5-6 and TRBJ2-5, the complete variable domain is DAGVTQSPTHLIKTRGQQVTLRCSPKSGHDTVSWYQQALGQGPQFIFQYYEEEERQRGNFPDRFSGHQFPNYSSELNVNALLLGDSALYLCASSLEVWRQETQYFGPGTRLLVL.

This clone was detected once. Here the CDR3 reads CASSRSGLPYEQYF. The CDR3 DNA reads as TGTGCCAGCAGCCGGAGCGGACTACCTTACGAGCAGTACTTC. This chain connects TRBV9 to TRBJ2-7; perhaps TRBD2 as D (6 bases). The germline V gene has CDR1 SGDLS and CDR2 YYNGEE. Trimming removed 4 bases from V and 4 bases from J, with 15 bases in between. This CDR3 contains 14 residues.

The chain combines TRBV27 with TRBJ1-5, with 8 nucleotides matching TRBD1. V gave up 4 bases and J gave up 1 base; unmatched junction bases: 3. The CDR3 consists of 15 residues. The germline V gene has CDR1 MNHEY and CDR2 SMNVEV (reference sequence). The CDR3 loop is CASSYSGGSNQPQHF. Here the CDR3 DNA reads TGTGCCAGCAGTTACTCAGGGGGCAGCAATCAGCCCCAGCATTTT.

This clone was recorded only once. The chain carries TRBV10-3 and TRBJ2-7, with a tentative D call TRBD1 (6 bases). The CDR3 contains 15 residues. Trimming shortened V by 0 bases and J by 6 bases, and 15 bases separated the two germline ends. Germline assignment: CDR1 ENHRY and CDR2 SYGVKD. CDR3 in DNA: TGTGCCATCAGTGAGTCGACAAACAGGGATGGCGAGCAGTACTTC. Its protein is CAISESTNRDGEQYF.

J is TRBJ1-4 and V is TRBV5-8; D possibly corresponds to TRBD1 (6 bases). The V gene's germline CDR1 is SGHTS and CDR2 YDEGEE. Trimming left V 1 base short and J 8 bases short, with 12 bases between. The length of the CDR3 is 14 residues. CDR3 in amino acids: CASSLFRGSEKLFF. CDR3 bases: TGTGCCAGCAGCTTGTTCAGGGGCTCGGAAAAACTGTTTTTT.

CDR3 DNA sequence: TGTGCCACCGGGCCCAAAGGCTCTGGGGCCAACGTCCTGACTTTC. Its translation is CATGPKGSGANVLTF. This chain joins TRBV15 and TRBJ2-6; D gene uncertain. The CDR3 loop spans 15 amino acids. In germline, CDR1 is LNHNV, CDR2 YYDKDF (reference sequence). Deletions cut 8 bases from V and 0 bases from J, with 11 bases between.

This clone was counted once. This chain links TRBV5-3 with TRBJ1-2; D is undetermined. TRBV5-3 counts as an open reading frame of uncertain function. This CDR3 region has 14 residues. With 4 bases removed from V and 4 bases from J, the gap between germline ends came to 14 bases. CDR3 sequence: CARSPLGSSYGYTF. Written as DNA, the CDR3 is TGTGCCAGAAGCCCCCTGGGCAGTAGCTATGGCTACACCTTC.

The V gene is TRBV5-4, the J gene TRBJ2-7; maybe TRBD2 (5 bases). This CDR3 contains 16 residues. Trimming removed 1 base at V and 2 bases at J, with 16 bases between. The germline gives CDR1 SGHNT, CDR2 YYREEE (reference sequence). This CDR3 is CASSLSAAGRAYEQYF. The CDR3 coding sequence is TGTGCCAGCAGCTTGTCGGCGGCGGGCAGAGCCTACGAGCAGTACTTC. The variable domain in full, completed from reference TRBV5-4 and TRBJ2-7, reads ETGVTQSPTHLIKTRGQQVTLRCSSQSGHNTVSWYQQALGQGPQFIFQYYREEENGRGNFPPRFSGLQFPNYSSELNVNALELDDSALYLCASSLSAAGRAYEQYFGPGTRLTVT.

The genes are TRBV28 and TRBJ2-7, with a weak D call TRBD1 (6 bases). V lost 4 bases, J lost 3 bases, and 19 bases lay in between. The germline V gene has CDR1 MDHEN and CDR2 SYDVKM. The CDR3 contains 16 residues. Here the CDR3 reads CASSSTGFKSGYEQYF. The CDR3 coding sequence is TGTGCCAGCAGTTCCACAGGGTTTAAGTCGGGCTACGAGCAGTACTTC.